This T cell receptor beta chain was found in a study of cytomegalovirus exposure and HLA in healthy donors. For the study at large: About 77 million unique TCRs from HLA-typed donors made up an early data release. Study-wide points: The study put roughly 160 TCR beta chains on its list as cytomegalovirus-associated. Productive rates of about 87% or about 30% were seen for most TCR beta V segments in an earlier analysis. A later analysis found common viral pathogens apparently linked to several of the most significant clusters.

Per germline, CDR1 LNHDA and CDR2 SQIVND (reference sequence). The CDR3 consists of 13 residues. V was trimmed by 4 bases and J by 5 bases, leaving 12 bases between them. 60 Vbeta and 13 Jbeta primers were used in PCR. The method was immunoSEQ multiplex PCR; TCRdb's version includes in-frame clones alone and lacks a portion of them. Of about 160,000 clones detected, roughly 80% appear once; the ten largest clones hold 1% to 1.5%. Regarding this clone: Its antigen remains unknown.

This TCR derives from a man in his fifties or sixties in good health and CMV-seropositive. Sequencing used PBMCs. This chain uses TRBV19 with TRBJ2-7; D not certain. The CDR3 loop reads CASSTRLENEQYF. The CDR3 nucleotides read TGTGCCAGTAGTACCAGACTGGAAAACGAGCAGTACTTC.